These T cell receptor beta chains were read from a single sample in a study of early T cells in non-severe SARS-CoV-2 infection. TCRdb re-called the 5' RACE reads with MiXCR, one entry per CDR3 protein. The profile shows some 97,000 distinct CDR3 sequences, more than 9.5% of them singletons. Sequenced here: whole blood, sampled at baseline. These TCRs come from an adult who was a healthcare worker with PCR-confirmed SARS-CoV-2 infection or an uninfected control (not recorded which). Both conserved end residues are part of each CDR3. D genes are given only for firm matches. Expanded clones are given a class, and other clones once, few, many or no size at all.

abundance,v_gene,d_gene,j_gene,CDR3aa,CDR3nt
NA,TRBV11-2,NA,TRBJ2-7,CASSSRVSYEQYF,TGTGCCAGCAGCTCCAGAGTTTCCTACGAGCAGTACTTC
NA,TRBV4-2,NA,TRBJ1-6,CASSQELRSPLHF,TGTGCCAGCAGCCAAGAACTCCGTTCACCCCTCCACTTT
few,TRBV19,NA,TRBJ2-2,CASSPTPAGTGELFF,TGTGCCAGTAGTCCGACTCCCGCTGGAACCGGGGAGCTGTTTTTT
NA,TRBV6-1,NA,TRBJ1-1,CASSLYRAAEAFF,TGTGCCAGCAGTTTATACAGGGCGGCTGAAGCTTTCTTT
few,TRBV14,NA,TRBJ2-3,CASSHVTDTQYF,TGTGCCAGCAGCCATGTCACAGATACGCAGTATTTT
NA,TRBV11-2,NA,TRBJ2-1,CASSSARLEQFF,TGTGCCAGCAGCTCGGCAAGGCTTGAGCAGTTCTTC
many,TRBV5-1,NA,TRBJ2-7,CASSHESVLPYEQYF,TGCGCCAGCTCCCATGAGTCTGTGCTCCCCTACGAGCAGTACTTC
once,TRBV18,NA,TRBJ2-5,CASSPQRGQETQYF,TGTGCCAGCTCACCTCAGAGGGGACAAGAGACCCAGTACTTC
NA,TRBV19,NA,TRBJ2-6,CASSLFGGANVLTF,TGTGCCAGTAGCCTATTTGGTGGGGCCAACGTCCTGACTTTC
many,TRBV13,NA,TRBJ2-6,CASSDWGGGVAAASGANVLTF,TGTGCCAGCAGTGACTGGGGAGGGGGCGTTGCTGCGGCGTCTGGGGCCAACGTCCTGACTTTC
few,TRBV11-2,TRBD2,TRBJ2-7,CASSPIAGRTLEQYF,TGTGCCAGCAGCCCAATAGCGGGACGAACTCTCGAGCAGTACTTC
once,TRBV10-3,NA,TRBJ2-1,CAISVTRNEQFF,TGTGCCATCAGCGTGACTAGGAATGAGCAGTTCTTC
few,TRBV28,NA,TRBJ1-5,CASSKGGDGLANQPQHF,TGTGCCAGCAGTAAGGGTGGGGACGGCCTCGCCAATCAGCCCCAGCATTTT
few,TRBV12-3/TRBV12-4,NA,TRBJ2-3,CASSSSGVRVYTQYF,TGTGCCAGCAGCTCCTCAGGGGTTCGGGTTTATACGCAGTATTTT
NA,TRBV20-1,TRBD2,TRBJ2-5,CSARDTGTSGQETQYF,TGCAGTGCTAGAGACACAGGGACTAGCGGGCAAGAGACCCAGTACTTC
few,TRBV14,TRBD1,TRBJ2-1,CASSQEGQGYNEQFF,TGTGCCAGCAGCCAAGAGGGACAGGGCTACAATGAGCAGTTCTTC